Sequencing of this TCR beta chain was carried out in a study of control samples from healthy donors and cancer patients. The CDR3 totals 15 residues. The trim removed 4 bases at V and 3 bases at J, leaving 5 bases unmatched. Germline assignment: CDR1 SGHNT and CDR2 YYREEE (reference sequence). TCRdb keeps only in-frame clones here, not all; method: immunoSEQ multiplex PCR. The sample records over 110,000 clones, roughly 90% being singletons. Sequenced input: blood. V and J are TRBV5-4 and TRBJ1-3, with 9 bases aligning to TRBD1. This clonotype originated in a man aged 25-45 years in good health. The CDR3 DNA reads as TGTGCCAGCAGCGCTCGACAGGGGGGTGGAAACACCATATATTTT. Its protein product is CASSARQGGGNTIYF.